The entry below gives a single TCR beta chain sequence along with its context. These data belong to a study of blood T cell repertoires in COVID-19. Study in general: Sources were T cells, B-cell-depleted T cells, or PBMCs; the material itself was cDNA or gDNA.

The CDR3 is 13 amino acids. V dropped 0 bases and J dropped 8 bases, with 8 bases sitting between them. Germline CDR1 SGHNT, CDR2 YYREEE (reference sequence). In the study's own analysis: Scientists estimated how many nucleated cells there were by amplifying reference gene primers. The method was immunoSEQ multiplex PCR; TCRdb's version includes in-frame clones alone and lacks a portion of them. The V and J calls and clone size come from that table; D and trimming were worked out from the DNA. The data contain 310,000 or so clones, around 90% of them singletons. Recruitment covered about 26 US areas and drew participants whose ages spanned roughly 18 to 89 years. Two negative PCRs, clearance, or symptom resolution characterized the recovered Cohort 3 donors.

The TCR sequence derives from a woman aged 25-40 years who had recovered from COVID-19. The chain joins TRBV5-4 to TRBJ1-4; D is undetermined. What was sequenced was PBMCs or T cells enriched from blood (not recorded which). The CDR3, as DNA: TGTGCCAGCAGCTTGGGTCCCGGGGAAAAACTGTTTTTT. Protein: CASSLGPGEKLFF.